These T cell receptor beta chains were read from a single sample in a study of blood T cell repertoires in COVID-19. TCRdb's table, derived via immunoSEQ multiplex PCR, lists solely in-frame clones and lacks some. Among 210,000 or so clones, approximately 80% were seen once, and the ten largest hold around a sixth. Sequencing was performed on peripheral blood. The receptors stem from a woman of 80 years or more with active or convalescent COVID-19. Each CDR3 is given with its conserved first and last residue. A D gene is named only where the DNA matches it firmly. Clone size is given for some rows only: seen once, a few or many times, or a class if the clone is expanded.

CDR3 DNA: TGTGCCAGCAGCGTAACGGGGAGCAACAATGAGCAGTTCTTC; CDR3 protein: CASSVTGSNNEQFF; J gene: TRBJ2-1; D gene: NA; V gene: TRBV9; clone size: once
CDR3 DNA: TGTGCCAGCAGTGCCCTGGGACTAGCGAACACCGGGGAGCTGTTTTTT; CDR3 protein: CASSALGLANTGELFF; J gene: TRBJ2-2; D gene: TRBD2; V gene: TRBV6-2/TRBV6-3; clone size: NA
CDR3 DNA: TGTGCCAGCAGCTTGGCGCAGCGGGGGGGTGTCGGGGAGCTGTTTTTT; CDR3 protein: CASSLAQRGGVGELFF; J gene: TRBJ2-2; D gene: TRBD2; V gene: TRBV5-4; clone size: NA
CDR3 DNA: TGTGCCAGCAAGGGGGAATTGGGTAACTATGGCTACACCTTC; CDR3 protein: CASKGELGNYGYTF; J gene: TRBJ1-2; D gene: NA; V gene: TRBV6-5; clone size: NA
CDR3 DNA: TGTGCCAGTAGTACCACCGGACAGATGAACACTGAAGCTTTCTTT; CDR3 protein: CASSTTGQMNTEAFF; J gene: TRBJ1-1; D gene: NA; V gene: TRBV19; clone size: NA
CDR3 DNA: TGTGCCAGCAGTGAAGGGACAGGGGGAGACGAGCAGTACTTC; CDR3 protein: CASSEGTGGDEQYF; J gene: TRBJ2-7; D gene: TRBD1; V gene: TRBV6-1; clone size: NA
CDR3 DNA: TGCGCCAGCAGCCCGCAAGGGGCACCTAATTCACCCCTCCACTTT; CDR3 protein: CASSPQGAPNSPLHF; J gene: TRBJ1-6; D gene: NA; V gene: TRBV5-1; clone size: NA
CDR3 DNA: TGCGCCAGCAGCACGTTGGGGAGTTACGGGACAGCCAACTATGGCTACACCTTC; CDR3 protein: CASSTLGSYGTANYGYTF; J gene: TRBJ1-2; D gene: TRBD1; V gene: TRBV5-1; clone size: NA
CDR3 DNA: TGCGCCAGCAGCCTCCGGGTAGCGGGATTCACAGATACGCAGTATTTT; CDR3 protein: CASSLRVAGFTDTQYF; J gene: TRBJ2-3; D gene: TRBD2; V gene: TRBV4-3; clone size: few
CDR3 DNA: TGTGCCAGCTCACCAAGAGGAGCCACAGATACGCAGTATTTT; CDR3 protein: CASSPRGATDTQYF; J gene: TRBJ2-3; D gene: NA; V gene: TRBV18; clone size: NA
CDR3 DNA: TGTGCCAGTAGGAGAGACCGAGTCGGGGAGCTGTTTTTT; CDR3 protein: CASRRDRVGELFF; J gene: TRBJ2-2; D gene: NA; V gene: TRBV25-1; clone size: NA
CDR3 DNA: TGTGCCAGCAGTTACGAAGGGGCCTATGGCTACACCTTC; CDR3 protein: CASSYEGAYGYTF; J gene: TRBJ1-2; D gene: NA; V gene: TRBV6-5; clone size: NA
CDR3 DNA: TGTGCCTGGAGTGTACGGGACTACGAGCAGTACTTC; CDR3 protein: CAWSVRDYEQYF; J gene: TRBJ2-7; D gene: NA; V gene: TRBV30; clone size: NA
CDR3 DNA: TGTGCCAGCAGTGCCCAACTAGCGGGGGGCTTTAATGAGCAGTTCTTC; CDR3 protein: CASSAQLAGGFNEQFF; J gene: TRBJ2-1; D gene: TRBD2; V gene: TRBV6-4; clone size: NA
CDR3 DNA: TGTGCTAGCAGCCTAGGCCGAGGACGGGGCACCGGGGAGCTGTTTTTT; CDR3 protein: CASSLGRGRGTGELFF; J gene: TRBJ2-2; D gene: NA; V gene: TRBV7-7; clone size: NA
CDR3 DNA: TGTGCCAGCAGCCTCGGACAGGGTGGCCTTAGCAATCAGCCCCAGCATTTT; CDR3 protein: CASSLGQGGLSNQPQHF; J gene: TRBJ1-5; D gene: TRBD1; V gene: TRBV5-4; clone size: NA
CDR3 DNA: TGTGCCACCAGTGAGGGTACAGGGGGCTCAACTGTCTATGGCTACACCTTC; CDR3 protein: CATSEGTGGSTVYGYTF; J gene: TRBJ1-2; D gene: TRBD1; V gene: TRBV24-1; clone size: few
CDR3 DNA: TGTGCCAGCAGCCGACTAGCGGGGAGCCTCAATACCCAGTACTTC; CDR3 protein: CASSRLAGSLNTQYF; J gene: TRBJ2-5; D gene: TRBD2; V gene: TRBV2; clone size: NA
CDR3 DNA: TGTGCCTGGAGTGTAGGACAGGGTATTTACAATGAGCAGTTCTTC; CDR3 protein: CAWSVGQGIYNEQFF; J gene: TRBJ2-1; D gene: TRBD1; V gene: TRBV30; clone size: NA
CDR3 DNA: TGTGCCAGCAGTTTTTTACTAGCGGGGGCTTTAACTCTCACAGATACGCAGTATTTT; CDR3 protein: CASSFLLAGALTLTDTQYF; J gene: TRBJ2-3; D gene: TRBD2; V gene: TRBV28; clone size: NA
CDR3 DNA: TGTGCCAGCAGCGTACTCCAGGGGGAAGGCTCACCCCTCCACTTT; CDR3 protein: CASSVLQGEGSPLHF; J gene: TRBJ1-6; D gene: TRBD1; V gene: TRBV9; clone size: NA
CDR3 DNA: TGTGCCTGGAGTTCTAGTGGGTCAACTGAAGCTTTCTTT; CDR3 protein: CAWSSSGSTEAFF; J gene: TRBJ1-1; D gene: NA; V gene: TRBV30; clone size: NA
CDR3 DNA: TGTGCCAGTTACAGGGCTGCCGGCACAGATACGCAGTATTTT; CDR3 protein: CASYRAAGTDTQYF; J gene: TRBJ2-3; D gene: NA; V gene: TRBV2; clone size: NA
CDR3 DNA: TGTGCCAGCAGTCCCGGCGGGGGCGGCAATCAGCCCCAGCATTTT; CDR3 protein: CASSPGGGGNQPQHF; J gene: TRBJ1-5; D gene: NA; V gene: TRBV6-2/TRBV6-3; clone size: NA
CDR3 DNA: TGTGCCAGCAGAACGAAGGTCGCTAGCGGGCAAGAGACCCAGTACTTC; CDR3 protein: CASRTKVASGQETQYF; J gene: TRBJ2-5; D gene: TRBD2; V gene: TRBV28; clone size: NA
CDR3 DNA: TGTGCCAGCAGTAGGGGATTGGGGTCACCCCTCCACTTT; CDR3 protein: CASSRGLGSPLHF; J gene: TRBJ1-6; D gene: NA; V gene: TRBV2; clone size: NA
CDR3 DNA: TGTGCCAGCAGTGAAGCCTTACGGGGATATGAGCAGTACTTC; CDR3 protein: CASSEALRGYEQYF; J gene: TRBJ2-7; D gene: NA; V gene: TRBV6-1; clone size: NA
CDR3 DNA: TGCGCCAGCAGTCAAGTCCTAGCGGGGGGGCCGGGCACAGATACGCAGTATTTT; CDR3 protein: CASSQVLAGGPGTDTQYF; J gene: TRBJ2-3; D gene: TRBD2; V gene: TRBV5-1; clone size: NA
CDR3 DNA: TGTGCCAGTCTTTCAGGGGGCGCGTCGAGTCAGCCCCAGCATTTT; CDR3 protein: CASLSGGASSQPQHF; J gene: TRBJ1-5; D gene: TRBD1; V gene: TRBV28; clone size: NA
CDR3 DNA: TGTGCCAGCAGATCACAGGGGGAGCTAAACACCATATATTTT; CDR3 protein: CASRSQGELNTIYF; J gene: TRBJ1-3; D gene: TRBD1; V gene: TRBV28; clone size: NA
CDR3 DNA: TGTGCCAGCAGCTTAGGTTCGGGGGGCCCGGGAGAGACCCAGTACTTC; CDR3 protein: CASSLGSGGPGETQYF; J gene: TRBJ2-5; D gene: NA; V gene: TRBV11-2; clone size: NA
CDR3 DNA: TGTGCCAGTAGTACCACCGGGACAGGGGGCACCGGGGAGCTGTTTTTT; CDR3 protein: CASSTTGTGGTGELFF; J gene: TRBJ2-2; D gene: TRBD1; V gene: TRBV19; clone size: NA
CDR3 DNA: TGTGCCAGCAGCTTAGTGGCGGGAGAACAGTACGAGCAGTACTTC; CDR3 protein: CASSLVAGEQYEQYF; J gene: TRBJ2-7; D gene: TRBD2; V gene: TRBV7-9; clone size: few
CDR3 DNA: TGTGCCAGCAGCATGACAGGGGCACACCAAGAGACCCAGTACTTC; CDR3 protein: CASSMTGAHQETQYF; J gene: TRBJ2-5; D gene: TRBD1; V gene: TRBV6-5; clone size: NA
CDR3 DNA: TGTGCCAGCTCTCAAGCGGGGCCCTCAACAGATACGCAGTATTTT; CDR3 protein: CASSQAGPSTDTQYF; J gene: TRBJ2-3; D gene: TRBD2; V gene: TRBV11-1; clone size: NA
CDR3 DNA: TGTGCCAGCAGTGAAGGGCTAGCGGGAGGACACACCGGGGAGCTGTTTTTT; CDR3 protein: CASSEGLAGGHTGELFF; J gene: TRBJ2-2; D gene: TRBD2; V gene: TRBV6-1; clone size: NA
CDR3 DNA: TGTGCCAGCAGTTTATCCGGGGGGCCACATCAGCCCCAGCATTTT; CDR3 protein: CASSLSGGPHQPQHF; J gene: TRBJ1-5; D gene: NA; V gene: TRBV27; clone size: NA
CDR3 DNA: TGTGCCAGCAGCCTTCAGGTGAACACTGAAGCTTTCTTT; CDR3 protein: CASSLQVNTEAFF; J gene: TRBJ1-1; D gene: NA; V gene: TRBV2; clone size: few
CDR3 DNA: TGTGCCAGCAGCCAAGAGATTTCACGCGACAATGAGCAGTTCTTC; CDR3 protein: CASSQEISRDNEQFF; J gene: TRBJ2-1; D gene: NA; V gene: TRBV4-2; clone size: NA
CDR3 DNA: TGTGCCTCCCTAGGAGAGTACAATGAGCAGTTCTTC; CDR3 protein: CASLGEYNEQFF; J gene: TRBJ2-1; D gene: NA; V gene: TRBV19; clone size: NA
CDR3 DNA: TGTGCCAGCAGTAGAACCGGGACAAACTATGGCTACACCTTC; CDR3 protein: CASSRTGTNYGYTF; J gene: TRBJ1-2; D gene: NA; V gene: TRBV2; clone size: NA
CDR3 DNA: TGTGCCATCGGGACGGGAGGGAAAGAGACCCAGTACTTC; CDR3 protein: CAIGTGGKETQYF; J gene: TRBJ2-5; D gene: TRBD2; V gene: TRBV10-3; clone size: NA
CDR3 DNA: TGTGCCAGCAGCGGGGGGGACTGGATCCAAGAGACCCAGTACTTC; CDR3 protein: CASSGGDWIQETQYF; J gene: TRBJ2-5; D gene: TRBD2; V gene: TRBV7-2; clone size: NA
CDR3 DNA: TGTGCCTGGAGTATTCAGGCGAACACTGAAGCTTTCTTT; CDR3 protein: CAWSIQANTEAFF; J gene: TRBJ1-1; D gene: NA; V gene: TRBV30; clone size: NA
CDR3 DNA: TGCGCCAGCAGCCCAGGACAGGGGTCGGTTGAAAAACTGTTTTTT; CDR3 protein: CASSPGQGSVEKLFF; J gene: TRBJ1-4; D gene: TRBD1; V gene: TRBV5-1; clone size: NA
CDR3 DNA: TGCGCCAGCACTCCGTGGCAGGGTAGCGAGCAGTACTTC; CDR3 protein: CASTPWQGSEQYF; J gene: TRBJ2-7; D gene: NA; V gene: TRBV5-1; clone size: NA
CDR3 DNA: TGTGCCTGGAACAAACAGACAGGCTCTAATTCACCCCTCCACTTT; CDR3 protein: CAWNKQTGSNSPLHF; J gene: TRBJ1-6; D gene: NA; V gene: TRBV30; clone size: few
CDR3 DNA: TGTGCCAGCATCTTCGAAGGGAGCTCTGGAAACACCATATATTTT; CDR3 protein: CASIFEGSSGNTIYF; J gene: TRBJ1-3; D gene: NA; V gene: TRBV6-5; clone size: NA
CDR3 DNA: TGTGCCTGGAGGGTCGGGGAAAGGATGTACACAGATACGCAGTATTTT; CDR3 protein: CAWRVGERMYTDTQYF; J gene: TRBJ2-3; D gene: NA; V gene: TRBV30; clone size: NA
CDR3 DNA: TGTGCCAGCAGGAGGACTGTCTACAATGAGCAGTTCTTC; CDR3 protein: CASRRTVYNEQFF; J gene: TRBJ2-1; D gene: NA; V gene: TRBV6-5; clone size: NA
CDR3 DNA: TGTGCCAGCAGCCTACGACAGGGGGCGCGAACTGAAGCTTTCTTT; CDR3 protein: CASSLRQGARTEAFF; J gene: TRBJ1-1; D gene: TRBD1; V gene: TRBV5-4; clone size: NA
CDR3 DNA: TGTGCCAGCAGCCTCCGGGAAGGGTCTGAAGCTTTCTTT; CDR3 protein: CASSLREGSEAFF; J gene: TRBJ1-1; D gene: NA; V gene: TRBV12-3/TRBV12-4; clone size: NA